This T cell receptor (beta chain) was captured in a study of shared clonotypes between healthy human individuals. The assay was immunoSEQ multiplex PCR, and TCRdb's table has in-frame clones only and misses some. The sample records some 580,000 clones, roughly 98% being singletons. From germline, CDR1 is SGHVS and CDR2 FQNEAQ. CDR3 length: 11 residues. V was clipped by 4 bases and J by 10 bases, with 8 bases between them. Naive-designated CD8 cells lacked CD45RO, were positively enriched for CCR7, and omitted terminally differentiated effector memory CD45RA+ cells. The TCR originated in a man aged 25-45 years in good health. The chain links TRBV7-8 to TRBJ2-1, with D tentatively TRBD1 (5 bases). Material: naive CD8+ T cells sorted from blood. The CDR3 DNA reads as TGTGCCAGCAGCTCCGGACAAGAGCAGTTCTTC. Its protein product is CASSSGQEQFF.